This record covers a single TCR beta chain. Its antigen remains unidentified. Germline CDR1 is MDHEN and CDR2 is SYDVKM. The CDR3 totals 16 residues. V dropped 3 bases and J dropped 4; count of bases not matched to a gene: 5. The data belong to a study of cytomegalovirus exposure and HLA in healthy donors. Overall study results and limits: In an earlier analysis, about 87% or about 30%: the productive usage of most TCR beta V segments. The later analysis indicated that the majority of CMV-associated TCR beta chains appeared HLA-restricted. 150 or so TCR beta chains were listed as cytomegalovirus-associated. Presence/absence analyses supposed approximately even sequencing depth among donors.

The study ran its PCR with 60 Vbeta and 13 Jbeta primers. Using immunoSEQ multiplex PCR, the repertoire was profiled, and TCRdb retains in-frame clones only, with some absent. The sample shows about 160,000 clones, over 75% of them seen only once. The specimen was PBMCs. The chain has TRBV28 and TRBJ2-3; TRBD2 matches at 12 bases. This receptor was identified in a woman younger than 35 in good health and CMV-seronegative. The CDR3 sequence is CASSFRTSGKSDTQYF. The CDR3 region has the DNA TGTGCCAGCAGTTTTCGGACTAGCGGGAAGTCAGATACGCAGTATTTT.